This T cell receptor (beta chain) was identified during a study of Tregs in tolerant kidney transplant recipients. Assay used: immunoSEQ multiplex PCR; TCRdb lists only in-frame clones, some missing. This sample has 9,500 to 11,000 clones, with under 95% found just once. Germline CDR1 SEHNR, CDR2 FQNEAQ (reference sequence). Trimming left V 5 bases short and J 3 bases short, with 15 bases between. The CDR3 is 15 amino acids. On this clone itself: Its specificity is not known.

The sequences come from Tregs from blood cultured with allogeneic cells, collected before the transplant. The chain combines TRBV7-9 with TRBJ2-3, with D possibly matching TRBD2 (6 bases). The receptor comes from a human patient who received a combined kidney and bone marrow transplant. CDR3 sequence (DNA): TGTGCCAGCAGCCCCCCCCTTGCGGGGACAGATACGCAGTATTTT. It yields the protein CASSPPLAGTDTQYF.